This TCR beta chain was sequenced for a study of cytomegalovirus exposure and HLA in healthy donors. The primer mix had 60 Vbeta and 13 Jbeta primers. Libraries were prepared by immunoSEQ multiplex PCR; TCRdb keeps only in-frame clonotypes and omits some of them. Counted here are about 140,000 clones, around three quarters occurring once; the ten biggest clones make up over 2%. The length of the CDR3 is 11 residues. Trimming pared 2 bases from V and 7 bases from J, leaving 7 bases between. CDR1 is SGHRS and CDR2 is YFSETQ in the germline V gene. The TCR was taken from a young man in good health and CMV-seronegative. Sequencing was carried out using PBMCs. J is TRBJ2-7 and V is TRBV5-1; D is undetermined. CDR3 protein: CASSLREEQYF. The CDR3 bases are TGCGCCAGCAGCTTAAGAGAGGAGCAGTACTTC.